A selection of T cell receptor beta chains follows, all from one sample in a study of T cell repertoires in cytomegalovirus infection. TCRdb reprocessed the reads via MiXCR and lists one record per CDR3 protein. The table lists fewer than 400,000 distinct CDR3 sequences, 18% of them singletons. The material sequenced was PBMCs. All receptors come from a human donor in good health (CMV status not recorded). Some clones in this sample may be carry-over from other donors' samples. Each CDR3 is given without its conserved first and last residue. The order of the fields is V gene, CDR3 protein.

TRBV6-2/TRBV6-3 | ASQGSGHQPQH
TRBV6-5 | ASSYRTGTDTQY
TRBV12-3/TRBV12-4 | ASSFGVVGEQY
TRBV28 | ASKIGDTEAF
TRBV6-5 | ASRGLIEQY
TRBV11-2 | ASSLTGVRDNEQF
TRBV12-3/TRBV12-4 | ASSPPTGRRNQPQH
TRBV7-3 | ASRQRFRGSSMNTEAF
TRBV19 | ASSIPRDQPQH
TRBV19 | ASRDSAATNEKLF
TRBV7-8 | ASRSYLLAGGASDTQY
TRBV5-1 | ASSMTPAGDGYT
TRBV29-1 | STLPQETQY
TRBV5-1 | ASSSENGLQAF
TRBV5-1 | ASSLEPRSTEAF